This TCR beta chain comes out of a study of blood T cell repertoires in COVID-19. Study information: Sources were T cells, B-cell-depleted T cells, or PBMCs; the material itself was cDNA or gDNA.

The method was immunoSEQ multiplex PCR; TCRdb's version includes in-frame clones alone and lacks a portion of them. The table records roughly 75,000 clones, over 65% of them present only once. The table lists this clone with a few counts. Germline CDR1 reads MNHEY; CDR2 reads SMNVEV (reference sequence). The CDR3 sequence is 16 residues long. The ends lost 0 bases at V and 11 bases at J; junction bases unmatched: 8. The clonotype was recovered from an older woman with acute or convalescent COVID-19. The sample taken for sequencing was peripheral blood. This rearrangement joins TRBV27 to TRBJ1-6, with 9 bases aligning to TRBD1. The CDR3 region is CASSLSQGALGAPLHF. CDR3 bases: TGTGCCAGCAGTTTATCACAGGGGGCCCTAGGGGCACCCCTCCACTTT.